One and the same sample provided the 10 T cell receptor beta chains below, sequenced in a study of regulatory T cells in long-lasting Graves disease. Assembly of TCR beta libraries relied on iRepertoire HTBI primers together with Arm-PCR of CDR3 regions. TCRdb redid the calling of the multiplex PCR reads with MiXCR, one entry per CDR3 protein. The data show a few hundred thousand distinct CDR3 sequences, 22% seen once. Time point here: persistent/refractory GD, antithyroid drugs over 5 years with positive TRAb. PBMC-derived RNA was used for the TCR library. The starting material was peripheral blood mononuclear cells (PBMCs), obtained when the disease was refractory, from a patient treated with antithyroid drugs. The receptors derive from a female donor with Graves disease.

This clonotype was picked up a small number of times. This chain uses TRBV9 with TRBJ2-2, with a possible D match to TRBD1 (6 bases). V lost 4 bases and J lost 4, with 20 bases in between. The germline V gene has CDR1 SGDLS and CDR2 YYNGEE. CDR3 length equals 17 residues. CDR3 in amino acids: CASSPRGQGHGTGELFF. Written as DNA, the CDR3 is TGTGCCAGCAGCCCCAGAGGTCAGGGGCATGGCACCGGGGAGCTGTTTTTT.

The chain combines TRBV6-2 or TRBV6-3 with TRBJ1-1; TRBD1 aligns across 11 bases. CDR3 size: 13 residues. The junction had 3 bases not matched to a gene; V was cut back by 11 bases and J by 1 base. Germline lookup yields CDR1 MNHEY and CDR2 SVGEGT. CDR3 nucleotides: TGTGCCGGACAGGGGGCGGAGAACACTGAAGCTTTCTTT. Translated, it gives CAGQGAENTEAFF.

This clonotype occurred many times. The CDR3 nucleotides are TGTGCCAGCAGTTACCCACAGTACGAGCAGTACTTC. Residues: CASSYPQYEQYF. V and J are TRBV28 and TRBJ2-7, with D unresolved. Trimming left V 4 bases short and J 4 bases short, with 8 bases between. CDR1 is MDHEN, CDR2 SYDVKM, per germline. CDR3 length: 12 residues.

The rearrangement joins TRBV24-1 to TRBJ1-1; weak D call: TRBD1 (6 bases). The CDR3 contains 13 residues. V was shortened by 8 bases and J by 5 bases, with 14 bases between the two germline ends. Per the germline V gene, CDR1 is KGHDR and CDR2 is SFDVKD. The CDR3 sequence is CATKSAGETEAFF. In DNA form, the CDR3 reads TGTGCCACCAAGTCTGCAGGGGAGACTGAAGCTTTCTTT.

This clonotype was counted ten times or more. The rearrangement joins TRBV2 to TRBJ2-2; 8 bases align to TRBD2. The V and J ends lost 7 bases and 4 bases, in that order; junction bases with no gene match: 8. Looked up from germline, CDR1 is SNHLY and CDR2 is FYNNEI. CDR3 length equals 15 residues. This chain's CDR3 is CASTRGGLGTGELFF. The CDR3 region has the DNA TGTGCCAGCACCAGAGGGGGACTAGGCACCGGGGAGCTGTTTTTT.

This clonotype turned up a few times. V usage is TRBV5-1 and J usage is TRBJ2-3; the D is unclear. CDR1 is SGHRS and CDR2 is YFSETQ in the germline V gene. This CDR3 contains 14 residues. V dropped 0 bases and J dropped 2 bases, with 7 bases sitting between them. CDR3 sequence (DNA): TGCGCCAGCAGCTTGGGGGATCTCACAGATACGCAGTATTTT. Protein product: CASSLGDLTDTQYF.

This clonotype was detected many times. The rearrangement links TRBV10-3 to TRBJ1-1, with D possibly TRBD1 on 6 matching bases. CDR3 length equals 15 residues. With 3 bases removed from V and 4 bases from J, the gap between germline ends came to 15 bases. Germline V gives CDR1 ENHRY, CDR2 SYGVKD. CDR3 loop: CAISEYRVESTEAFF. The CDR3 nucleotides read TGTGCCATCAGTGAATACAGGGTTGAGAGCACTGAAGCTTTCTTT.

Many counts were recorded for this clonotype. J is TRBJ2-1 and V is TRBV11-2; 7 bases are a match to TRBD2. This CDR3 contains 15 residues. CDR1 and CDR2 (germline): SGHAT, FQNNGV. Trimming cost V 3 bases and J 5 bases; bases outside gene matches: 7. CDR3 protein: CASSFGGSSHNEQFF. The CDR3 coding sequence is TGTGCCAGCAGCTTCGGCGGGAGTTCCCACAATGAGCAGTTCTTC.

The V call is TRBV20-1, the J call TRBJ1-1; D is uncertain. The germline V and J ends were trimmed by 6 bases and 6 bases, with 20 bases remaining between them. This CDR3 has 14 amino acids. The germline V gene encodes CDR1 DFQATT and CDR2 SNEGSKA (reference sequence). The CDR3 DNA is TGCAGTGCGCCACACCCATTCACCGGCGCTGAAGCTTTCTTT. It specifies CSAPHPFTGAEAFF.

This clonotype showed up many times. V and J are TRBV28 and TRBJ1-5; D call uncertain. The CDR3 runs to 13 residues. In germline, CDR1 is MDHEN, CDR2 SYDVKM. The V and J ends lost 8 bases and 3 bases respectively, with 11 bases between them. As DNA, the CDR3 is TGTGCCAGCGTCTCTGGCTCCAATCAGCCCCAGCATTTT. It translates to CASVSGSNQPQHF.